Listed below are T cell receptor beta chains from one sample, sequenced in a study of glioma-infiltrating T cells. TCRdb reanalysed the multiplex PCR reads using MiXCR and keeps one entry per CDR3 protein. Here the sample spans about 140,000 distinct CDR3 sequences, about two fifths being singletons. Sequenced: glioma tissue, nonneoplastic brain tissue, or PBMCs (not recorded which). Every receptor here comes from a human donor with low-grade glioma or glioblastoma, undergoing nonglioma brain surgery, or in good health (not recorded which). The CDR3 runs from the conserved cysteine through the conserved F or W. A D gene is named only where the DNA matches it firmly. Rows may omit the clone size; those that give it use once, few, many or a size class.

abundance: .
j_gene: TRBJ1-6
d_gene: .
v_gene: TRBV14
CDR3aa: CASSQGAPLHF
CDR3nt: TGTGCCAGCAGCCAAGGGGCCCCCCTCCACTTT

abundance: few
j_gene: TRBJ2-1
d_gene: .
v_gene: TRBV4-2
CDR3aa: CASQVREAYNEQFF
CDR3nt: TGTGCCTCTCAAGTGAGGGAGGCATACAATGAGCAGTTCTTC

abundance: .
j_gene: TRBJ2-7
d_gene: .
v_gene: TRBV12-3/TRBV12-4
CDR3aa: CASSPRMYEQYF
CDR3nt: TGTGCCAGCAGCCCCCGGATGTACGAGCAGTACTTC

abundance: .
j_gene: TRBJ1-2
d_gene: .
v_gene: TRBV27
CDR3aa: CASSSTVMVGYTF
CDR3nt: TGTGCCAGCAGTTCAACAGTTATGGTTGGCTACACCTTC

abundance: many
j_gene: TRBJ2-1
d_gene: TRBD1
v_gene: TRBV6-1
CDR3aa: CASSPTGVEQFF
CDR3nt: TGTGCCAGCAGCCCCACAGGGGTTGAGCAGTTCTTC

abundance: .
j_gene: TRBJ2-7
d_gene: .
v_gene: TRBV27
CDR3aa: CASSSTGTQNYEQYF
CDR3nt: TGTGCCAGCAGCTCAACCGGGACACAGAACTACGAGCAGTACTTC

abundance: .
j_gene: TRBJ2-3
d_gene: TRBD2
v_gene: TRBV7-2
CDR3aa: CARSLSGRAGDTQYF
CDR3nt: TGCGCCCGCAGCCTTAGCGGGAGGGCAGGGGATACGCAGTATTTT

abundance: many
j_gene: TRBJ2-3
d_gene: .
v_gene: TRBV20-1
CDR3aa: CSAVVFSDTQYF
CDR3nt: TGCAGTGCGGTAGTTTTCTCAGATACGCAGTATTTT

abundance: .
j_gene: TRBJ1-5
d_gene: TRBD1
v_gene: TRBV28
CDR3aa: CAISLVQGGNNQPQHF
CDR3nt: TGTGCCATCAGTTTAGTCCAGGGGGGAAATAATCAGCCCCAGCATTTT

abundance: few
j_gene: TRBJ1-6
d_gene: .
v_gene: TRBV10-1
CDR3aa: CASSESNENNSPLHF
CDR3nt: TGCGCCAGCAGTGAGTCAAACGAGAATAATTCACCCCTCCACTTT

abundance: .
j_gene: TRBJ1-6
d_gene: .
v_gene: TRBV7-9
CDR3aa: CASSLSMGEGSPLHF
CDR3nt: TGTGCCAGCAGCTTGTCCATGGGGGAGGGTTCACCCCTCCACTTT

abundance: few
j_gene: TRBJ1-1
d_gene: .
v_gene: TRBV4-1
CDR3aa: CASSHAMSAEAFF
CDR3nt: TGCGCCAGCAGCCATGCCATGTCCGCTGAAGCTTTCTTT

abundance: .
j_gene: TRBJ1-2
d_gene: TRBD1
v_gene: TRBV7-3
CDR3aa: CASSPRQGRYGYTF
CDR3nt: TGTGCCAGCAGCCCTCGACAGGGACGCTATGGCTACACCTTC

abundance: many
j_gene: TRBJ2-3
d_gene: .
v_gene: TRBV27
CDR3aa: CASSLGNTQYF
CDR3nt: TGTGCCAGCAGTTTAGGGAATACGCAGTATTTT

abundance: .
j_gene: TRBJ2-5
d_gene: .
v_gene: TRBV6-2/TRBV6-3
CDR3aa: CASSLIGLGQETQYF
CDR3nt: TGTGCCAGCAGCTTAATCGGGTTGGGACAAGAGACCCAGTACTTC

abundance: few
j_gene: TRBJ2-5
d_gene: .
v_gene: TRBV6-6
CDR3aa: CASSYSEGQPETQYF
CDR3nt: TGTGCCAGCAGTTACTCGGAAGGGCAACCAGAGACCCAGTACTTC

abundance: .
j_gene: TRBJ2-7
d_gene: .
v_gene: TRBV12-3/TRBV12-4
CDR3aa: CASRRRQGLGGYEQYF
CDR3nt: TGTGCCAGCAGACGCCGACAGGGACTAGGAGGCTACGAGCAGTACTTC

abundance: many
j_gene: TRBJ2-7
d_gene: TRBD1
v_gene: TRBV6-2/TRBV6-3
CDR3aa: CASSYSPDRGHEQYF
CDR3nt: TGTGCCAGCAGTTACTCCCCGGACAGGGGCCACGAGCAGTACTTC

abundance: few
j_gene: TRBJ1-1
d_gene: TRBD1
v_gene: TRBV20-1
CDR3aa: CSARAHQGGANTEAFF
CDR3nt: TGCAGTGCTAGAGCTCACCAGGGGGGGGCCAACACTGAAGCTTTCTTT

abundance: .
j_gene: TRBJ1-5
d_gene: .
v_gene: TRBV28
CDR3aa: CASSLEGTGYF
CDR3nt: TGTGCCAGCAGTTTAGAAGGGACGGGATACTTT

abundance: .
j_gene: TRBJ1-1
d_gene: .
v_gene: TRBV20-1
CDR3aa: CSARRRTYDTEAFF
CDR3nt: TGCAGTGCTAGAAGACGGACGTACGACACTGAAGCTTTCTTT

abundance: .
j_gene: TRBJ2-7
d_gene: TRBD1
v_gene: TRBV19
CDR3aa: CASSIKPGQNYEQYF
CDR3nt: TGTGCCAGTAGTATCAAACCGGGACAGAACTACGAGCAGTACTTC

abundance: .
j_gene: TRBJ2-7
d_gene: TRBD1
v_gene: TRBV7-2
CDR3aa: CASSLTDRDYEQYF
CDR3nt: TGTGCCAGCAGCTTAACGGACAGGGACTACGAGCAGTACTTC

abundance: .
j_gene: TRBJ1-5
d_gene: .
v_gene: TRBV25-1
CDR3aa: CASSGGGPQHF
CDR3nt: TGTGCCAGCAGTGGGGGGGGGCCCCAGCATTTT

abundance: .
j_gene: TRBJ1-2
d_gene: .
v_gene: TRBV25-1
CDR3aa: CASSDSRTDGGHGYTF
CDR3nt: TGTGCCAGCAGTGATTCCCGGACAGATGGGGGCCATGGCTACACCTTC

abundance: few
j_gene: TRBJ1-5
d_gene: .
v_gene: TRBV20-1
CDR3aa: CSATDKDSNQPQHF
CDR3nt: TGCAGTGCCACTGACAAGGATAGCAATCAGCCCCAGCATTTT

abundance: .
j_gene: TRBJ2-5
d_gene: TRBD1
v_gene: TRBV4-1
CDR3aa: CASSQVGQGLGQGHRETQYF
CDR3nt: TGCGCCAGCAGCCAAGTTGGTCAAGGATTGGGACAGGGTCATCGCGAGACCCAGTACTTC

abundance: .
j_gene: TRBJ2-1
d_gene: TRBD1
v_gene: TRBV6-5
CDR3aa: CASSTRDSNEQFF
CDR3nt: TGTGCCAGCAGTACTCGGGACAGCAATGAGCAGTTCTTC

abundance: many
j_gene: TRBJ1-5
d_gene: .
v_gene: TRBV15
CDR3aa: CATSSGDSDQPQHF
CDR3nt: TGTGCCACCAGCAGCGGTGACTCAGATCAGCCCCAGCATTTT

abundance: few
j_gene: TRBJ1-2
d_gene: .
v_gene: TRBV6-1
CDR3aa: CASRPPGGYGYTF
CDR3nt: TGTGCCAGCAGACCCCCGGGAGGGTATGGCTACACCTTC

abundance: .
j_gene: TRBJ1-1
d_gene: .
v_gene: TRBV28
CDR3aa: CASRKGHTNTEAFF
CDR3nt: TGTGCCAGCAGGAAGGGACACACGAACACTGAAGCTTTCTTT

abundance: .
j_gene: TRBJ1-5
d_gene: .
v_gene: TRBV19
CDR3aa: CASSMGQSNQPQHF
CDR3nt: TGTGCCAGTAGTATGGGCCAGAGCAATCAGCCCCAGCATTTT

abundance: .
j_gene: TRBJ1-2
d_gene: .
v_gene: TRBV7-9
CDR3aa: CASSLVGGYTF
CDR3nt: TGTGCCAGCAGCCTAGTCGGCGGCTACACCTTC

abundance: .
j_gene: TRBJ2-3
d_gene: .
v_gene: TRBV20-1
CDR3aa: CSAPPGSYTQYF
CDR3nt: TGCAGTGCTCCCCCCGGGTCTTATACGCAGTATTTT

abundance: .
j_gene: TRBJ1-1
d_gene: .
v_gene: TRBV6-2/TRBV6-3
CDR3aa: CAISGLGGNTEAFF
CDR3nt: TGTGCCATCAGTGGGCTTGGGGGGAACACTGAAGCTTTCTTT

abundance: .
j_gene: TRBJ2-2
d_gene: .
v_gene: TRBV11-3
CDR3aa: CASSTGNTGELFF
CDR3nt: TGTGCCAGCAGCACCGGCAACACCGGGGAGCTGTTTTTT

abundance: .
j_gene: TRBJ1-1
d_gene: .
v_gene: TRBV18
CDR3aa: CARSLDASNTEAFF
CDR3nt: TGTGCCAGATCTTTGGACGCATCCAACACTGAAGCTTTCTTT

abundance: few
j_gene: TRBJ2-5
d_gene: .
v_gene: TRBV4-1
CDR3aa: CASSQEDRQETQYF
CDR3nt: TGCGCCAGCAGCCAAGAAGACAGGCAAGAGACCCAGTACTTC

abundance: .
j_gene: TRBJ1-2
d_gene: .
v_gene: TRBV10-3
CDR3aa: CAISDTYGYTF
CDR3nt: TGTGCCATCAGTGACACTTATGGCTACACCTTC

abundance: .
j_gene: TRBJ1-2
d_gene: .
v_gene: TRBV7-2
CDR3aa: CARSLAQGPSGYGYTF
CDR3nt: TGTGCCCGCAGCTTAGCACAGGGCCCCTCCGGCTATGGCTACACCTTC

abundance: .
j_gene: TRBJ2-3
d_gene: TRBD1
v_gene: TRBV4-1
CDR3aa: CASSLRTGQADTQYF
CDR3nt: TGCGCCAGCAGCCTCAGGACAGGGCAGGCAGATACGCAGTATTTT

abundance: .
j_gene: TRBJ2-7
d_gene: .
v_gene: TRBV20-1
CDR3aa: CSANLGYEQYF
CDR3nt: TGCAGTGCTAATTTGGGGTACGAGCAGTACTTC

abundance: once
j_gene: TRBJ2-7
d_gene: TRBD1
v_gene: TRBV7-2
CDR3aa: CASSVDRGEQYF
CDR3nt: TGTGCCAGCAGCGTCGACAGGGGCGAGCAGTACTTC

abundance: few
j_gene: TRBJ2-3
d_gene: TRBD1
v_gene: TRBV7-2
CDR3aa: CASSPGQGFTDTQYF
CDR3nt: TGTGCCAGCAGCCCTGGACAGGGGTTTACAGATACGCAGTATTTT

abundance: .
j_gene: TRBJ2-1
d_gene: .
v_gene: TRBV11-2
CDR3aa: CASSLGWDEQFF
CDR3nt: TGTGCCAGCAGCTTGGGTTGGGATGAGCAGTTCTTC

abundance: .
j_gene: TRBJ2-7
d_gene: .
v_gene: TRBV3-1
CDR3aa: CASSQWQVGSYEQYF
CDR3nt: TGTGCCAGCAGCCAATGGCAGGTAGGCTCCTACGAGCAGTACTTC

abundance: .
j_gene: TRBJ2-1
d_gene: TRBD1
v_gene: TRBV7-2
CDR3aa: CASSQDRGWNEQFF
CDR3nt: TGTGCCAGCAGCCAGGACAGGGGGTGGAATGAGCAGTTCTTC

abundance: .
j_gene: TRBJ2-5
d_gene: .
v_gene: TRBV7-2
CDR3aa: CASSLGVTETQYF
CDR3nt: TGTGCCAGCAGCTTAGGTGTGACAGAGACCCAGTACTTC

abundance: .
j_gene: TRBJ2-3
d_gene: .
v_gene: TRBV7-2
CDR3aa: CASSPTHKQYF
CDR3nt: TGTGCCAGCAGCCCTACTCATAAGCAGTATTTT

abundance: .
j_gene: TRBJ2-5
d_gene: TRBD1
v_gene: TRBV5-1
CDR3aa: CASSFGTGKQRETQYF
CDR3nt: TGCGCCAGCAGCTTTGGGACAGGGAAACAAAGAGAGACCCAGTACTTC

abundance: few
j_gene: TRBJ2-3
d_gene: .
v_gene: TRBV7-6
CDR3aa: CASSFGGRTDTQYF
CDR3nt: TGTGCCAGCAGCTTCGGCGGTCGCACAGATACGCAGTATTTT

abundance: few
j_gene: TRBJ1-1
d_gene: .
v_gene: TRBV3-1
CDR3aa: CASSQDRGTEAFF
CDR3nt: TGTGCCAGCAGCCAAGACAGGGGCACTGAAGCTTTCTTT

abundance: once
j_gene: TRBJ2-2
d_gene: .
v_gene: TRBV3-1
CDR3aa: CASSQGTAGELFF
CDR3nt: TGTGCCAGCAGCCAAGGGACGGCCGGGGAGCTGTTTTTT